This T cell receptor (beta chain) was observed in a study of T cell responses to AZD1222 COVID-19 vaccine. Study overall: Pooling covered second doses at about 4 or about 12 weeks. Study-level findings and limits: Spike-specific TCR breadth and depth rose after two AZD1222 doses. Reports say nearly half of spike-specific TCRs go after unmutated variant regions. The donor group comprised mostly white British people and more females; the analysis possibly underestimated clonal diversity.

About this clone itself: What it recognizes is unknown.

The table came from immunoSEQ multiplex PCR; TCRdb's copy has only in-frame clones and leaves some out. The sample lists more than 95,000 clones; around 92% were seen once. Losses at the gene ends were 1 base for V and 7 bases for J; bases not matched to a gene: 7. The CDR3 is 15 amino acids. CDR1 LNHDA and CDR2 SQIVND come from the germline V gene (reference sequence). The sequence was obtained from an adult in good health. The chain carries TRBV19 and TRBJ2-1; TRBD2 agrees at 7 bases. This specimen consisted of peripheral blood, obtained on day 0 of AZD1222 vaccination. The CDR3 DNA reads as TGTGCCAGTAGTATAGGGGAGGGAATGGGGAATGAGCAGTTCTTC. Translating it yields CASSIGEGMGNEQFF.